The rows below give T cell receptor beta chains drawn from one sample of a study of early T cells in non-severe SARS-CoV-2 infection. TCRdb re-derived calls from the 5' RACE reads in MiXCR, one entry per CDR3 protein. The sample consists of about 39,000 distinct CDR3 sequences, 4.5% to 7% of them appearing once. The specimen was whole blood, collected at baseline. The receptors originated from an adult who was a healthcare worker with PCR-confirmed SARS-CoV-2 infection or an uninfected control (not recorded which). CDR3s include the opening cysteine and the closing phenylalanine or tryptophan. The D gene is left open where the match is weak. A clone size is listed for some rows: how often the clone was seen (once, few, many), or a class if it is expanded.

j_gene: TRBJ1-6; abundance: -; d_gene: -; v_gene: TRBV19; CDR3nt: TGTGCCAGTAGACGACAGTCACCGAATAATTCACCCCTCCACTTT; CDR3aa: CASRRQSPNNSPLHF
j_gene: TRBJ1-6; abundance: few; d_gene: -; v_gene: TRBV7-6; CDR3nt: TGTGCCAGCCTCCCCCGGGAGGGAAGGAGCTCCTATAATTCACCCCTCCACTTT; CDR3aa: CASLPREGRSSYNSPLHF
j_gene: TRBJ1-5; abundance: many; d_gene: -; v_gene: TRBV10-2; CDR3nt: TGCGCCAGCAGTGAGACCAGGGTTGGAGGACGTAGCAATCAGCCCCAGCATTTT; CDR3aa: CASSETRVGGRSNQPQHF
j_gene: TRBJ2-1; abundance: many; d_gene: -; v_gene: TRBV20-1; CDR3nt: TGCAGTGCTAGGGGACACAATGAGCAGTTCTTC; CDR3aa: CSARGHNEQFF
j_gene: TRBJ1-2; abundance: many; d_gene: -; v_gene: TRBV3-1; CDR3nt: TGTGCCAGCAGCCAAGGGACCGCTGTCTATGGCTACACCTTC; CDR3aa: CASSQGTAVYGYTF
j_gene: TRBJ1-1; abundance: many; d_gene: -; v_gene: TRBV10-3; CDR3nt: TGTGCCATGTCCGGGCTGGCTTCAAAGTCAGCTTTCTTT; CDR3aa: CAMSGLASKSAFF
j_gene: TRBJ2-2; abundance: many; d_gene: -; v_gene: TRBV19; CDR3nt: TGTGCCAGTGACAACAGGGCCTGGCGCACCGGGGAGCTGTTTTTT; CDR3aa: CASDNRAWRTGELFF
j_gene: TRBJ2-7; abundance: many; d_gene: -; v_gene: TRBV9; CDR3nt: TGTGCCAGCAGTGGGCGGGGTCCCCCCTACGAGCAGTACTTC; CDR3aa: CASSGRGPPYEQYF
j_gene: TRBJ2-1; abundance: -; d_gene: -; v_gene: TRBV9; CDR3nt: TGTGCCAGCAGCCCGAGGGAACCTTCGCCAGGGGAGCAGTTCTTC; CDR3aa: CASSPREPSPGEQFF
j_gene: TRBJ2-6; abundance: -; d_gene: TRBD1; v_gene: TRBV11-3; CDR3nt: TGTGCCAGCAGCAGAACAGGGGCCATCTCTGGGGCCAACGTCCTGACTTTC; CDR3aa: CASSRTGAISGANVLTF
j_gene: TRBJ2-5; abundance: -; d_gene: TRBD1; v_gene: TRBV19; CDR3nt: TGTGCCAGTGGACAGGGGCATTCCGAGACCCAGTACTTC; CDR3aa: CASGQGHSETQYF
j_gene: TRBJ1-1; abundance: many; d_gene: TRBD1; v_gene: TRBV27; CDR3nt: TGTGCCAGCAGTTTAACCTTACAGGGGCGAGCTTTCTTT; CDR3aa: CASSLTLQGRAFF
j_gene: TRBJ2-7; abundance: many; d_gene: -; v_gene: TRBV12-5; CDR3nt: TGTGCTAGTGTTCCGGGTCAAGCCCCTTACGAGCAGTACTTC; CDR3aa: CASVPGQAPYEQYF
j_gene: TRBJ1-5; abundance: many; d_gene: TRBD1; v_gene: TRBV27; CDR3nt: TGTGCCAGCGGGGGACAGTATAGCAATCAGCCCCAGCATTTT; CDR3aa: CASGGQYSNQPQHF
j_gene: TRBJ2-3; abundance: many; d_gene: -; v_gene: TRBV4-1; CDR3nt: TGCGCCAGCAGACCTACCTCAGGGGCAAAAGATACGCAGTATTTT; CDR3aa: CASRPTSGAKDTQYF
j_gene: TRBJ2-1; abundance: few; d_gene: TRBD2; v_gene: TRBV9; CDR3nt: TGTGCCAGCAGCGTAGGACTAGCCGGAGCGGATGAGCAGTTCTTC; CDR3aa: CASSVGLAGADEQFF
j_gene: TRBJ1-1; abundance: many; d_gene: -; v_gene: TRBV27; CDR3nt: TGTGCCAGCAGTTTAAAAATCTGGGGGGCAGCTGAAGCTTTCTTT; CDR3aa: CASSLKIWGAAEAFF
j_gene: TRBJ1-1; abundance: many; d_gene: -; v_gene: TRBV15; CDR3nt: TGTGCCACCAGCAGAGATCGACAGCCTAACCTCGGAACTTTCTTT; CDR3aa: CATSRDRQPNLGTFF
j_gene: TRBJ2-2; abundance: few; d_gene: -; v_gene: TRBV2; CDR3nt: TGTGCCAGCACCCTGGGGGCCGGCGGGGAGCTGTTTTTT; CDR3aa: CASTLGAGGELFF
j_gene: TRBJ2-3; abundance: -; d_gene: -; v_gene: TRBV19; CDR3nt: TGTGCCAGTAGTATAGATCTCTCAGATACGCAGTATTTT; CDR3aa: CASSIDLSDTQYF
j_gene: TRBJ2-4; abundance: few; d_gene: -; v_gene: TRBV12-3/TRBV12-4; CDR3nt: TGTGCCAGCAGTTTTTGGGGTATATCCAAAAACATTCAGTACTTC; CDR3aa: CASSFWGISKNIQYF
j_gene: TRBJ2-5; abundance: -; d_gene: TRBD1; v_gene: TRBV7-2; CDR3nt: TGTGCCAGCAGGGTGACAGGGGGTCTGTCGGAGACCCAGTACTTC; CDR3aa: CASRVTGGLSETQYF
j_gene: TRBJ1-1; abundance: many; d_gene: -; v_gene: TRBV7-9; CDR3nt: TGTGCCAGCAGCCGCCACAGGGTTGACCCCTCCGACTCGTTCATGAACACTGAAGCTTTCTTT; CDR3aa: CASSRHRVDPSDSFMNTEAFF
j_gene: TRBJ1-1; abundance: many; d_gene: -; v_gene: TRBV9; CDR3nt: TGTGCCAGCAGCGTAGCTACCCAGGGGCCGGACACTGAAGCTTTCTTT; CDR3aa: CASSVATQGPDTEAFF
j_gene: TRBJ2-1; abundance: many; d_gene: -; v_gene: TRBV5-1; CDR3nt: TGCGCCAGCAGCTTGGAAGGCCGTGACAATGAGCAGTTCTTC; CDR3aa: CASSLEGRDNEQFF
j_gene: TRBJ2-7; abundance: -; d_gene: -; v_gene: TRBV6-1; CDR3nt: TGTGCCAGCAGTGAGAATGTTGGGTACGAGCAGTACTTC; CDR3aa: CASSENVGYEQYF
j_gene: TRBJ1-1; abundance: many; d_gene: -; v_gene: TRBV5-1; CDR3nt: TGCGCCAGCAGCTTGCGCCAGGGGAATATTGAAGCTTTCTTT; CDR3aa: CASSLRQGNIEAFF
j_gene: TRBJ1-5; abundance: many; d_gene: TRBD1; v_gene: TRBV4-1; CDR3nt: TGCGCCAGCAGCCCATTCGGACAGGGGACCAATCAGCCCCAGCATTTT; CDR3aa: CASSPFGQGTNQPQHF
j_gene: TRBJ1-1; abundance: many; d_gene: TRBD1; v_gene: TRBV12-3/TRBV12-4; CDR3nt: TGTGCCAGCAGTCCCAGGGGGCAGGGGACTGAAGCTTTCTTT; CDR3aa: CASSPRGQGTEAFF
j_gene: TRBJ2-1; abundance: few; d_gene: TRBD2; v_gene: TRBV20-1; CDR3nt: TGCAGTGCTAGAGACGGACTAGCGGTTTACAATGAGCAGTTCTTC; CDR3aa: CSARDGLAVYNEQFF
j_gene: TRBJ1-1; abundance: many; d_gene: -; v_gene: TRBV12-3/TRBV12-4; CDR3nt: TGTGCCAGTTTCAGGGAGGCGGGCACTGAAGCTTTCTTT; CDR3aa: CASFREAGTEAFF
j_gene: TRBJ2-1; abundance: many; d_gene: -; v_gene: TRBV6-4; CDR3nt: TGTGCCAGCAGGCACAGGGAGGGTAACAATGAGCAGTTCTTC; CDR3aa: CASRHREGNNEQFF
j_gene: TRBJ2-6; abundance: -; d_gene: -; v_gene: TRBV10-3; CDR3nt: TGTGCCATCAGTGCCTCTGGGGCCAACGTCCTGACTTTC; CDR3aa: CAISASGANVLTF
j_gene: TRBJ2-7; abundance: many; d_gene: TRBD2; v_gene: TRBV6-1; CDR3nt: TGTGCCAGCAGTGAAGCTTACCTAGCGGGATTTCACGAGCAGTACTTC; CDR3aa: CASSEAYLAGFHEQYF
j_gene: TRBJ1-2; abundance: many; d_gene: -; v_gene: TRBV12-3/TRBV12-4; CDR3nt: TGTGCCAGCAGTTGGGGGGGGAGATCCGATAGCTACACCTTC; CDR3aa: CASSWGGRSDSYTF
j_gene: TRBJ2-5; abundance: many; d_gene: -; v_gene: TRBV7-9; CDR3nt: TGTGCCGCCTCGGGACTCCCCGGGGAGACCCAGTACTTC; CDR3aa: CAASGLPGETQYF
j_gene: TRBJ2-7; abundance: many; d_gene: -; v_gene: TRBV12-5; CDR3nt: TGTGCTAGTGGCTTGGCGTCGTTAATCTCCTACGAGCAGTACTTC; CDR3aa: CASGLASLISYEQYF
j_gene: TRBJ1-5; abundance: many; d_gene: -; v_gene: TRBV5-4; CDR3nt: TGTGCCAGCAGCTACGGCGGGACGGGCCATAATCAGCCCCAGCATTTT; CDR3aa: CASSYGGTGHNQPQHF